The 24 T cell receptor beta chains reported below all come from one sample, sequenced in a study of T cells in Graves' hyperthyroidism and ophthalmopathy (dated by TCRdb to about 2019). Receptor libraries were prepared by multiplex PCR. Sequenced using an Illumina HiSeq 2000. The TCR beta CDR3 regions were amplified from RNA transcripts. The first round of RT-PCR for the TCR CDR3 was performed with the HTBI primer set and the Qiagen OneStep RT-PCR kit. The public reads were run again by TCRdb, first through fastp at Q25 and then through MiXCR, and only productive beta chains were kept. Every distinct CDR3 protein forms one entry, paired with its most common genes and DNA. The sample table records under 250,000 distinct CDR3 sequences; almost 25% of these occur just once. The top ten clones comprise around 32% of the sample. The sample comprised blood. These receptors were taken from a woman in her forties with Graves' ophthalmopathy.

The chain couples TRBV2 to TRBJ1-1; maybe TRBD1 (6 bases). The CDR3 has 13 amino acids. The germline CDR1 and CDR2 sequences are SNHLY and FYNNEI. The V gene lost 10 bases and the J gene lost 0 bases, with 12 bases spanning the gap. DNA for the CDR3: TGTGCCACCTTAGGGGGGCTGAACACTGAAGCTTTCTTT. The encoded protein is CATLGGLNTEAFF.

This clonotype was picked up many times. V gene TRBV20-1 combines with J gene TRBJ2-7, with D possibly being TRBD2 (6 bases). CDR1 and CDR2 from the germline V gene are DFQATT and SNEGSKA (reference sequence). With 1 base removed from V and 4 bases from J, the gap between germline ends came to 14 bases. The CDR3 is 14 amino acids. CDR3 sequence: CSARVGGSKYEQYF. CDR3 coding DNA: TGCAGTGCTAGAGTTGGAGGGAGTAAGTACGAGCAGTACTTC.

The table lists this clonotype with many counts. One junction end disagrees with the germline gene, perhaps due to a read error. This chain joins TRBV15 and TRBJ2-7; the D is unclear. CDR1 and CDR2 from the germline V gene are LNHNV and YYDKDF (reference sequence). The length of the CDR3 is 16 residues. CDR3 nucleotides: TGTGCCACCAGCGGAGATGAGCTAGGGCCGGATTACGAGCAGTACTTC. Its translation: CATSGDELGPDYEQYF.

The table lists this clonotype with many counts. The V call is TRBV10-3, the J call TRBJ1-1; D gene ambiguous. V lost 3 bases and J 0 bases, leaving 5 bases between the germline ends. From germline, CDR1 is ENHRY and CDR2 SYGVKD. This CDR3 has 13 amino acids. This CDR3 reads CAISDPMNTEAFF. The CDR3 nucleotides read TGTGCCATCAGTGACCCTATGAACACTGAAGCTTTCTTT.

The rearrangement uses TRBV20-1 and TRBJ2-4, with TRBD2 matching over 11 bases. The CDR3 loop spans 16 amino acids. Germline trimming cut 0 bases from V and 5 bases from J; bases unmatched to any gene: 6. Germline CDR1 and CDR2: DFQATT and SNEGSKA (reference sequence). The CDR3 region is CSAREGLAAFENIQYF. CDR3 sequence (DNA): TGCAGTGCTAGAGAGGGACTAGCGGCCTTTGAAAACATTCAGTACTTC.

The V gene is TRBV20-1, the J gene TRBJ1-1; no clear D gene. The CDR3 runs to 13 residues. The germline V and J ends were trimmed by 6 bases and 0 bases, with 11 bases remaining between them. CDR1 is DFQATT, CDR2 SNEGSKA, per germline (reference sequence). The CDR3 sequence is CSASGNMNTEAFF. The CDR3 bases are TGCAGTGCGTCGGGAAACATGAACACTGAAGCTTTCTTT.

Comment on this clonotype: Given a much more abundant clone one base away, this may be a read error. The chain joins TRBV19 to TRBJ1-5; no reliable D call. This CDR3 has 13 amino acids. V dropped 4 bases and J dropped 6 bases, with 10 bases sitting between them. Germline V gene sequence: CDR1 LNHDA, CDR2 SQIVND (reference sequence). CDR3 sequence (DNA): TGTGCCAGTAGTAACGGCTCGGGTCAGCCCCAGCATTTT. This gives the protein CASSNGSGQPQHF.

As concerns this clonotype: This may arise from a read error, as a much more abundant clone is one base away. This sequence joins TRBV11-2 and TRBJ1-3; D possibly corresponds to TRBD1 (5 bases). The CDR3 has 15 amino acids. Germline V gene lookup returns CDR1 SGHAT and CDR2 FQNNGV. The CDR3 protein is CAGSLDRGSGNTIYF. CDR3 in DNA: TGTGCCGGCAGCTTAGATAGGGGCTCTGGAAACACCATATATTTT.

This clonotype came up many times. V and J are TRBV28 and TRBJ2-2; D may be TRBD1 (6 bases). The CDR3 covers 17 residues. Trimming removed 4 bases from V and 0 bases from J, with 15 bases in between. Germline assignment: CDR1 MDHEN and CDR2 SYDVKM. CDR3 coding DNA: TGTGCCAGCAGTTCGCTCCCCAGGGGCACGAACACCGGGGAGCTGTTTTTT. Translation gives CASSSLPRGTNTGELFF.

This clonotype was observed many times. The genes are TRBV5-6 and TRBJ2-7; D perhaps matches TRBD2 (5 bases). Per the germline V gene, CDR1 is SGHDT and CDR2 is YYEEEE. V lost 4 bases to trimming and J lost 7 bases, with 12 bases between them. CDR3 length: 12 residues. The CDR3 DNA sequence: TGTGCCAGCAGCCTTTGGCCGGGGGAGCAGTACTTC. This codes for CASSLWPGEQYF.

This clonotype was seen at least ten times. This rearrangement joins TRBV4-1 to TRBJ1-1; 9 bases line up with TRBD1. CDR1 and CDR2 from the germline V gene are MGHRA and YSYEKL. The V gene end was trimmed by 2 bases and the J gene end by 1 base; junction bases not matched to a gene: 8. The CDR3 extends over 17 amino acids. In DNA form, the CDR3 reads TGCGCCAGCAGCCAAAGGGACAGGGTTGGGCAGAACACTGAAGCTTTCTTT. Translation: CASSQRDRVGQNTEAFF.

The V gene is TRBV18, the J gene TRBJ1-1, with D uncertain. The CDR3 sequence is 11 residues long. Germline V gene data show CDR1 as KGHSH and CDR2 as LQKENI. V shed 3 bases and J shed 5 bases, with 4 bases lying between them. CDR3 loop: CASSPQTEAFF. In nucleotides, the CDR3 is TGTGCCAGCTCACCGCAAACTGAAGCTTTCTTT.

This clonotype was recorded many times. The CDR3 spells CASSLVLKQGRTEAFF. The CDR3 DNA sequence: TGTGCCAGCAGCTTGGTCCTAAAACAGGGGAGGACTGAAGCTTTCTTT. The chain is built from TRBV5-6 and TRBJ1-1, with TRBD1 matching 7 bases. The CDR3 spans 16 residues. Germline V CDR1 and CDR2: SGHDT, YYEEEE. Losses at the gene ends were 0 bases for V and 5 bases for J; bases not matched to a gene: 10. The variable domain in full, completed from reference TRBV5-6 and TRBJ1-1, reads DAGVTQSPTHLIKTRGQQVTLRCSPKSGHDTVSWYQQALGQGPQFIFQYYEEEERQRGNFPDRFSGHQFPNYSSELNVNALLLGDSALYLCASSLVLKQGRTEAFFGQGTRLTVV.

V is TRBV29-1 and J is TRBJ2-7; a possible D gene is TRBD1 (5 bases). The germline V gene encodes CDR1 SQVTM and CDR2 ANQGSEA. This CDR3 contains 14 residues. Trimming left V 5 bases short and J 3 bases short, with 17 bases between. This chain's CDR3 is CSVRQLGSLYEQYF. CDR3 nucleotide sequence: TGCAGCGTTCGACAGCTCGGCTCCCTCTACGAGCAGTACTTC.

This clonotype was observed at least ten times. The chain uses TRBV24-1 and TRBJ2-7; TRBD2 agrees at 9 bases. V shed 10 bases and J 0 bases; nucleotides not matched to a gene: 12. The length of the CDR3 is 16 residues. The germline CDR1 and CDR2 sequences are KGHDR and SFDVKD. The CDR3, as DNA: TGTGCCACTACCCACGCGCGGGAGGGATCCTCCTACGAGCAGTACTTC. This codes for CATTHAREGSSYEQYF.

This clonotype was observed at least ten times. CDR3 in DNA: TGTGCCAGCAGCTTGACCGGGACAGGGGGCTACGAGCAGTACTTC. It translates to CASSLTGTGGYEQYF. The V call is TRBV27, the J call TRBJ2-7, with 11 bases lining up with TRBD1. Germline assignment: CDR1 MNHEY and CDR2 SMNVEV (reference sequence). The V gene end was trimmed by 6 bases and the J gene end by 3 bases; junction bases not matched to a gene: 7. The CDR3 totals 15 residues.

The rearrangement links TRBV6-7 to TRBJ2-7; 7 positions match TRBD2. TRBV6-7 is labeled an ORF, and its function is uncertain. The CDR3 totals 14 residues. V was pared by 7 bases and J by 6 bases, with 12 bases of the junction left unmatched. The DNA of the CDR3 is TGTGCCAGCACCCGGGACGCCCAGCGGGGCGAGCAGTACTTC. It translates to CASTRDAQRGEQYF.

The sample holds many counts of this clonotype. CDR3 DNA sequence: TGTGCCAGCAGCCAAGATCGAGCGACTGCCTACGAGCAGTACTTC. It translates to CASSQDRATAYEQYF. The chain couples TRBV4-2 to TRBJ2-7; D remains ambiguous. This CDR3 is 15 amino acids long. Per germline, CDR1 LGHNA and CDR2 YNFKEQ. V shed 0 bases and J shed 2 bases, with 11 bases lying between them.

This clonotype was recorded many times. The CDR3 reads CSAREAGRGAYEQYF. Here the CDR3 DNA reads TGCAGTGCTAGAGAGGCGGGCCGGGGGGCCTACGAGCAGTACTTC. This rearrangement joins TRBV20-1 to TRBJ2-7; the match to TRBD2 covers 7 bases. V dropped 0 bases and J dropped 2; count of bases not matched to a gene: 7. The CDR3 has 15 amino acids. Germline V gives CDR1 DFQATT, CDR2 SNEGSKA (reference sequence).

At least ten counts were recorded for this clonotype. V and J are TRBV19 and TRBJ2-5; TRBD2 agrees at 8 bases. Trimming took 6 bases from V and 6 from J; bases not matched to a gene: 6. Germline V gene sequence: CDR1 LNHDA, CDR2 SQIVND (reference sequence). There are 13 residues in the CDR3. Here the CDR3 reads CASSTSGGQTQYF. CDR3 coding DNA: TGTGCCAGTAGCACTAGCGGTGGTCAGACCCAGTACTTC.

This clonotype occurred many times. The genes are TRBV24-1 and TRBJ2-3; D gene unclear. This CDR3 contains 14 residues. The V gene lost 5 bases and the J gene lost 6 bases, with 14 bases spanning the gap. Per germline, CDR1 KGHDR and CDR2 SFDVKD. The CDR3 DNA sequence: TGTGCCACCAGTGGGTTCTGGGAAGGCGATACGCAGTATTTT. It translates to CATSGFWEGDTQYF.

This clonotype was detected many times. The CDR3 here is CASSERDAGYTF. Written as DNA, the CDR3 is TGTGCCAGCAGTGAGAGGGACGCTGGCTACACCTTC. V usage is TRBV28 and J usage is TRBJ1-2, with a possible D match to TRBD1 (5 bases). Trimming removed 5 bases from V and 7 bases from J, with 11 bases in between. Germline V gene lookup returns CDR1 MDHEN and CDR2 SYDVKM. The CDR3 is 12 amino acids.

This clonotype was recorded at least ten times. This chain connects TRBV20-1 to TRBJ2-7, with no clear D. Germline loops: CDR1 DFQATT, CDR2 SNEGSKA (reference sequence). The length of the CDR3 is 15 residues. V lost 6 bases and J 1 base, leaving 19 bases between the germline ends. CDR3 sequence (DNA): TGCAGTGCCTCACGCGGCAGCTGGAAATCCTACGAGCAGTACTTC. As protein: CSASRGSWKSYEQYF.

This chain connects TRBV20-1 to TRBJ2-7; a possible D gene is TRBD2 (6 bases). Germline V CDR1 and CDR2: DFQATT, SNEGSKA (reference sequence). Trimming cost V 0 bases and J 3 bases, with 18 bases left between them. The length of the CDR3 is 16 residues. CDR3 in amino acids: CSARDSLGGTDYEQYF. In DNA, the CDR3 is TGCAGTGCTAGAGATTCCCTGGGCGGGACCGACTACGAGCAGTACTTC.